This entry lists 27 T cell receptor beta chains sequenced from one sample in a study of identical twins. One entry per CDR3 protein results from TCRdb running MiXCR on the 5' RACE reads. Here the sample spans hundreds of thousands of distinct CDR3 sequences, 7.1% being singletons. These data were also reused for a study on yellow fever vaccine responses in identical twins.

The source material was PBMCs. These TCRs come from a woman younger than 30 in good health.

This clonotype was found a few times. The J gene is TRBJ1-5, the V gene TRBV18; the D is unclear. Germline CDR1 and CDR2: KGHSH and LQKENI. This CDR3 spans 13 amino acids. V lost 3 bases and J lost 7, with 10 bases in between. The chain's CDR3 is CASSPLTHQPQHF. The CDR3 nucleotides read TGTGCCAGCTCACCTCTTACTCACCAGCCCCAGCATTTT.

This clonotype was seen a few times. The chain recombines TRBV15 with TRBJ2-2; 14 bases match TRBD2. Losses at the gene ends were 8 bases for V and 6 bases for J; bases not matched to a gene: 5. CDR1 is LNHNV and CDR2 is YYDKDF in the germline V gene (reference sequence). The CDR3 consists of 15 residues. The CDR3 nucleotides are TGTGCCACCGGGACTAGCGGGAGTAAGGCCGGGGAGCTGTTTTTT. It specifies CATGTSGSKAGELFF.

This clonotype was seen ten or more times. The rearrangement links TRBV12-3 or TRBV12-4 to TRBJ2-3; D may match TRBD1 or TRBD2 (7 bases each). V was shortened by 8 bases and J by 2 bases, with 14 bases between the two germline ends. This CDR3 is 14 amino acids long. CDR3 DNA sequence: TGTGCCAGCCAGGGGGGGGTTCTCACAGATACGCAGTATTTT. It yields the protein CASQGGVLTDTQYF.

The V gene is TRBV4-1, the J gene TRBJ2-1; 10 positions match TRBD1. The CDR3 is made up of 17 amino acids. The ends lost 0 bases at V and 3 bases at J; junction bases unmatched: 5. Germline assignment: CDR1 MGHRA and CDR2 YSYEKL. The CDR3 DNA reads as TGCGCCAGCAGCCAAGAGACCGGACAGGGGGGCTACAATGAGCAGTTCTTC. Its protein is CASSQETGQGGYNEQFF.

The chain links TRBV6-1 to TRBJ2-1, with a possible D match to TRBD1 (6 bases). The germline gives CDR1 MNHNS, CDR2 SASEGT. The CDR3 runs to 15 residues. V lost 9 bases and J 7 bases, leaving 22 bases between the germline ends. The CDR3 nucleotides are TGTGCCAGTACCCCTTGGGACCTAGGGGGTAATGAGCAGTTCTTC. Translating gives CASTPWDLGGNEQFF.

This clonotype turned up a few times. The chain has TRBV6-5 and TRBJ2-1; TRBD2 might be the D (6 bases). The germline V and J ends were trimmed by 0 bases and 7 bases, with 16 bases remaining between them. Germline CDR1 MNHEY, CDR2 SVGAGI. CDR3 length: 16 residues. CDR3 nucleotide sequence: TGTGCCAGCAGTTACTCGATGTCTAGCGTCGGGAATGAGCAGTTCTTC. This sequence encodes CASSYSMSSVGNEQFF.

This clonotype has a count of ten or more. The chain links TRBV20-1 to TRBJ2-1, with unresolved D. The ends were cut back, 3 bases at V and 6 bases at J, with 6 bases in the middle. The CDR3 is 11 residues long. Germline CDR1 reads DFQATT; CDR2 reads SNEGSKA (reference sequence). The chain's CDR3 is CSASLFNEQFF. The CDR3 DNA reads TGCAGTGCTAGTCTCTTCAATGAGCAGTTCTTC.

This clonotype was recorded a few times. The chain couples TRBV9 to TRBJ2-1; perhaps TRBD2 as D (5 bases). Germline V gives CDR1 SGDLS, CDR2 YYNGEE. This CDR3 contains 13 residues. V dropped 0 bases and J dropped 9 bases, with 10 bases sitting between them. CDR3 sequence: CASSVGGGTEQFF. The CDR3 DNA sequence: TGTGCCAGCAGCGTAGGAGGAGGAACTGAGCAGTTCTTC.

This clonotype was detected only a few times. The gene calls are TRBV20-1 and TRBJ2-1, with 15 bases identical to TRBD2. The CDR3 contains 15 residues. Germline V CDR1 and CDR2: DFQATT, SNEGSKA (reference sequence). V shed 5 bases, J shed 6 bases, and the junction held 5 bases outside the gene matches. The CDR3 DNA reads TGCAGTGCTGTGGGACTAGCGGGGGGTCTCAATGAGCAGTTCTTC. It encodes CSAVGLAGGLNEQFF.

In its sample, this clonotype was seen a few times. The chain has TRBV10-3 and TRBJ1-1; the match to TRBD1 covers 9 bases. This CDR3 comprises 14 residues. Germline CDR1 reads ENHRY; CDR2 reads SYGVKD. With 4 bases clipped from V and 1 base from J, the junction kept 1 base outside the gene matches. The chain's CDR3 is CAISAGQGNTEAFF. The DNA for the CDR3 is TGTGCCATCAGTGCGGGACAGGGGAACACTGAAGCTTTCTTT.

This chain connects TRBV20-1 to TRBJ2-2; the D call may be TRBD1 or TRBD2 (5 bases each). Per germline, CDR1 DFQATT and CDR2 SNEGSKA (reference sequence). The CDR3 totals 15 residues. V lost 5 bases to trimming and J lost 0 bases, with 13 bases between them. The CDR3 DNA follows: TGCAGTGCTTCCCCTCGGGACGCGAACACCGGGGAGCTGTTTTTT. The encoded protein is CSASPRDANTGELFF.

This clonotype was picked up a small number of times. This chain links TRBV19 with TRBJ1-5, with D possibly TRBD1 on 5 matching bases. CDR1 is LNHDA and CDR2 is SQIVND in the germline V gene (reference sequence). The V gene lost 3 bases and the J gene lost 0 bases, with 15 bases spanning the gap. This CDR3 is 17 amino acids long. CDR3: CASSMAAGQLSNQPQHF. The DNA of the CDR3 is TGTGCCAGTAGTATGGCGGCAGGGCAGCTTAGCAATCAGCCCCAGCATTTT. The complete variable domain, with remaining parts taken from reference TRBV19 and TRBJ1-5, reads DGGITQSPKYLFRKEGQNVTLSCEQNLNHDAMYWYRQDPGQGLRLIYYSQIVNDFQKGDIAEGYSVSREKKESFPLTVTSAQKNPTAFYLCASSMAAGQLSNQPQHFGDGTRLSIL.

This clonotype was recorded many times. The rearrangement joins TRBV7-2 to TRBJ2-5; 7 bases are a match to TRBD2. V gave up 3 bases and J gave up 4 bases; unmatched junction bases: 11. Germline CDR1 and CDR2: SGHTA and FQGNSA. The CDR3 spans 16 residues. The CDR3 coding sequence is TGTGCCAGCAGCTTGTCCGGGACTACATCAAGAGAGACCCAGTACTTC. Protein sequence: CASSLSGTTSRETQYF.

In its sample, this clonotype was seen many times. J is TRBJ2-7 and V is TRBV29-1; 7 bases line up with TRBD2. Germline V gene data show CDR1 as SQVTM and CDR2 as ANQGSEA. Unmatched junction bases numbered 8, after V lost 4 bases and J lost 5 bases. The CDR3 loop spans 13 amino acids. The CDR3 DNA follows: TGCAGCGTTGTTCCGGGAGGCGTGGACGAGCAGTACTTC. Amino acid sequence: CSVVPGGVDEQYF.

This clonotype was observed at least ten times. V is TRBV4-1 and J is TRBJ1-2; perhaps TRBD1 as D (6 bases). CDR1 is MGHRA and CDR2 is YSYEKL in the germline V gene. V dropped 4 bases and J dropped 2 bases, with 8 bases sitting between them. The CDR3 extends over 13 amino acids. CDR3 in amino acids: CASSRDKNYGYTF. In DNA form, the CDR3 reads TGCGCCAGCAGCCGGGACAAGAACTATGGCTACACCTTC.

The chain uses TRBV4-2 and TRBJ2-1; 10 bases are shared with TRBD2. With 1 base clipped from V and 7 bases from J, the junction kept 7 bases outside the gene matches. Germline V gives CDR1 LGHNA, CDR2 YNFKEQ. This CDR3 contains 16 residues. This CDR3 is CASSQVFQRGGNEQFF. The CDR3 DNA reads as TGTGCCAGCAGCCAAGTTTTCCAGCGGGGGGGGAATGAGCAGTTCTTC.

This clonotype appeared many times. This rearrangement joins TRBV7-9 to TRBJ1-2; TRBD1 might be the D (5 bases). V lost 4 bases, J lost 2 bases, and 11 bases lay in between. The length of the CDR3 is 14 residues. Germline CDR1 SEHNR, CDR2 FQNEAQ (reference sequence). The CDR3: CASSSGTENYGYTF. The CDR3 bases are TGTGCCAGCAGCTCCGGGACGGAAAACTATGGCTACACCTTC.

The chain couples TRBV7-2 to TRBJ2-3; D may be TRBD2 (7 bases). The CDR3 sequence is 16 residues long. CDR1 and CDR2 from the germline V gene are SGHTA and FQGNSA. With 2 bases removed from V and 2 bases from J, the gap between germline ends came to 14 bases. The CDR3 region is CASSLRGGISTDTQYF. CDR3 DNA sequence: TGTGCCAGCAGCTTAAGGGGGGGGATTTCCACAGATACGCAGTATTTT.

This chain connects TRBV6-1 to TRBJ1-3; D is undetermined. The V and J ends lost 6 bases and 3 bases respectively, with 15 bases between them. The length of the CDR3 is 15 residues. CDR1 and CDR2 from the germline V gene are MNHNS and SASEGT. CDR3: CASSSGIAGGNTIYF. The CDR3 nucleotides read TGTGCCAGCAGCTCCGGGATAGCGGGTGGAAACACCATATATTTT.

A few counts support this clonotype. This chain joins TRBV4-1 and TRBJ2-7; 7 nucleotides line up with TRBD1. CDR3 length equals 13 residues. Germline CDR1 and CDR2: MGHRA and YSYEKL. Trimming took 3 bases from V and 6 from J; bases not matched to a gene: 5. CDR3 in DNA: TGCGCCAGCAGCCAGAAGACAGGGAGCGAGCAGTACTTC. Protein: CASSQKTGSEQYF.

This clonotype was picked up a small number of times. The gene calls are TRBV6-1 and TRBJ2-1; 8 bases line up with TRBD1. V dropped 8 bases and J dropped 6; count of bases not matched to a gene: 6. The CDR3 runs 13 residues. Germline CDR1 is MNHNS and CDR2 is SASEGT. The CDR3, as DNA: TGTGCCAGCCGAAGGACAGGGCTCAATGAGCAGTTCTTC. It specifies CASRRTGLNEQFF.

This clonotype showed up many times. V and J are TRBV5-1 and TRBJ2-1; D is ambiguous. The CDR3 is 15 amino acids. Germline values: CDR1 SGHRS, CDR2 YFSETQ. V was trimmed by 0 bases and J by 3 bases, leaving 10 bases between them. CDR3 in amino acids: CASSLVVLNYNEQFF. CDR3 DNA sequence: TGCGCCAGCAGCTTGGTGGTCCTCAACTACAATGAGCAGTTCTTC.

This clonotype has at least ten counts. This chain uses TRBV2 with TRBJ2-2; D unresolved. The CDR3 sequence is 14 residues long. V shed 3 bases and J shed 2 bases, with 7 bases lying between them. CDR1 is SNHLY, CDR2 FYNNEI, per germline. This CDR3 reads CASSDVGNTGELFF. CDR3 nucleotides: TGTGCCAGCAGTGACGTCGGAAACACCGGGGAGCTGTTTTTT.

This clonotype was seen ten or more times. The rearrangement uses TRBV12-3 or TRBV12-4 and TRBJ2-7, with 8 bases that match TRBD1. After removal of 5 bases from V and 2 bases from J, the junction contained 8 bases not matched to a gene. This CDR3 has 15 residues. CDR3 sequence (DNA): TGTGCCAGCAGTATGACCGGGACAGGAACCTACGAGCAGTACTTC. Translation: CASSMTGTGTYEQYF.

This clonotype was counted ten times or more. The chain combines TRBV5-1 with TRBJ2-1; the match to TRBD2 covers 14 bases. CDR1 is SGHRS and CDR2 is YFSETQ in the germline V gene. Trimming cost V 4 bases and J 8 bases; bases outside gene matches: 5. The CDR3 consists of 15 residues. As DNA, the CDR3 is TGCGCCAGCAGCCCCGGGACTAGCGGGGGAGATGAGCAGTTCTTC. This translates into CASSPGTSGGDEQFF.

The chain couples TRBV7-2 to TRBJ1-1; D is unclear. The CDR3 runs 15 residues. The germline V gene has CDR1 SGHTA and CDR2 FQGNSA. V lost 3 bases, J lost 1 base, and 12 bases lay in between. The CDR3 bases are TGTGCCAGCAGCTTCCTTTGGACGGCGAACACTGAAGCTTTCTTT. Translated: CASSFLWTANTEAFF.

This clonotype was detected many times. This chain links TRBV29-1 with TRBJ1-6, with 9 bases aligning to TRBD1. The CDR3 length is 14 residues. J lost 6 bases, V lost 5 bases, and 5 bases had no gene match. Germline CDR1 and CDR2: SQVTM and ANQGSEA. DNA for the CDR3: TGCAGCGTTTCCCAGGGACAGGGTAATTCACCCCTCCACTTT. Its translation is CSVSQGQGNSPLHF.